The T cell receptor (beta chain) under discussion was sequenced for a study of blood T cell repertoires in COVID-19 (TCRdb year 2020). Concerning the study at large: Samples from collaborators originated in the United States, Italy and Spain and spanned both the acute and convalescent phases of COVID-19. The material from the prospective study consisted of cDNA or gDNA derived from T cells, B-cell-depleted T cells, or PBMCs. Deeply sampled blood TCRbeta repertoires from subjects exposed to, actively infected with, or recovered from COVID-19 were included in the dataset. A freely available public database, intended as a resource for researchers studying the immune response to SARS-CoV-2, is where the repertoires were released. Samples came from the ongoing ImmuneRACE study (first 160 participants) plus 1,254 subjects from 6 global collaborators. Sample metadata almost always included a de-identified subject ID, COVID-19 status, age in years and sex. Where available, HLA class I and class II types were obtained from metadata supplied by the sample provider rather than from assay-based typing. Study-level results and caveats: The quantity of clinical and demographic metadata differed by source and by participant and was supplied without curation.

Each collaborating institution followed its own protocols to collect whole blood in K2EDTA tubes. For TCRbeta analysis, collaborator samples were shipped as frozen whole blood, as isolated PBMCs, or as DNA extracted from either sample type. The immunoSEQ Assay, a bias-controlled multiplex PCR, was used to amplify TCRbeta CDR3 regions from genomic DNA. Processing in the source paper ran as follows. The number of nucleated cells in each sample was estimated from the amplification of reference gene primers within the assay. Sequence reads were collapsed and filtered to measure the absolute abundance of every unique TCRbeta CDR3 rearrangement. For each sample, productive Simpson clonality was calculated by taking the square root of Simpson's diversity index across productive rearrangements. Not all clones reach the TCRdb copy of this immuneACCESS table, which keeps in-frame sequences only. Checked studies attribute under half of the gap to unresolved V genes and leave the rest unexplained. V and J calls and clone size follow that table, whereas D and trimming were derived from the DNA. Within this sample are approximately 220,000 clones, with around 82% of them counted one time only. Roughly 2.3% of the sample lies in the top ten.

With respect to this clone: Its antigen specificity is not known. There are no base qualities to consult, and no much larger clone falls within one base.

The sample consisted of peripheral blood. This TCR came from a woman in her fifties or sixties with acute or convalescent COVID-19.

This receptor has the CDR3 CASSSYRGAYEQYF. The DNA sequence is TGTGCCAGCAGTTCCTACAGGGGGGCCTACGAGCAGTACTTC. The chain was built from TRBV6-6 and TRBJ2-7; the junction holds 8 bases that match TRBD1. V is trimmed back by 4 bases and J by 2 bases, and the junction contains 4 bases that no gene match accounts for. The germline V gene (reference sequence) gives CDR1 as MNHNY and CDR2 as SVGAGI. There are 14 amino acids in the CDR3, from cysteine to phenylalanine inclusive. Kept here is only the CDR3 DNA, which spans 42 bases and is read in frame from base 1.